This TCR beta chain was sequenced in a study of T cells in Graves' hyperthyroidism and ophthalmopathy (dated by TCRdb to between 2019 and 2020). For the study in its entirety: Peripheral blood was collected at initial diagnosis, before any treatment. TCR V-J signatures able to tell the groups apart were searched for in a discovery cohort of 95 to 100 patients, of whom over 40 had Graves' ophthalmopathy and 57 had stable Graves' hyperthyroidism. Prospective prediction of ophthalmopathy was tested in an independent validation cohort of under 20 hyperthyroidism patients and some 17 patients who later progressed to ophthalmopathy. The 95 to 100 discovery patients were randomly divided into training and test sets at a 7:3 ratio. The study also compared thyroid tissue and blood T-cell repertoires from roughly 6 Graves' hyperthyroidism patients. Once sampling was done, hyperthyroidism patients were given methimazole at a starting dose of 30 mg daily, whereas ophthalmopathy patients were given high-dose intravenous methylprednisolone. The paper reports TCR Vbeta CDR3 sequencing of approximately 130 peripheral blood samples: 40 to 45 ophthalmopathy, roughly 74 hyperthyroidism and approximately 17 progressor patients.

The full study reports these points: A 13 V-J signature model separated ophthalmopathy from stable hyperthyroidism, with about 90% sensitivity and about 81% specificity in cross-validation and 80%/75% in testing. During validation, the model predicted progression to ophthalmopathy a median of approximately 6.5 months ahead of onset, with just under 71% sensitivity and 72.22% specificity. Sample size was not statistically predetermined, and blinding of investigators to group allocation was not performed. Blood samples also contained most of the expanded thyroid clonotypes (frequency above 0.001), which suggests that blood repertoires may reflect thyroid immune responses.

The V and J ends are trimmed by 10 bases and 9 bases, leaving 16 bases between them. CDR1 SEHNR and CDR2 FQNEAQ were looked up in the germline V gene (reference sequence). From cysteine to phenylalanine, the CDR3 is 12 amino acids long. Of all the DNA, just the CDR3 is kept, 36 bases in frame from base 1. As concerns this clonotype: It lacks a known antigen. With a much larger clone just one base away, this may be a read error.

Moderately to severely active disease, a Clinical Activity Score of at least 3, a NOSPECS grade of at least 4, and a duration under 3 months were present in ophthalmopathy patients. Patients with uncontrolled infections, other autoimmune diseases, pregnancy or lactation were excluded. Clinical symptoms, serum thyroxine and TRAb, thyroid ultrasound, and orbital computed tomography formed the basis for the diagnoses. Ficoll-Paque density gradient centrifugation was used to isolate PBMCs from approximately 10 ml of fresh peripheral blood. Total RNA was extracted using Trizol reagent, and RNA quality was assessed on an Agilent 2100 Bioanalyzer. Amplification of TCR beta CDR3 regions was carried out from RNA transcripts. A first-round RT-PCR of the TCR CDR3 used the HTBI primer set with the Qiagen OneStep RT-PCR kit. A second multiplex PCR round built the libraries, followed by size selection and purification. Sequencing of the libraries was done on an Illumina HiSeq2000 using paired-end 100 bp reads. For the original study's pipeline: SOAPnuke was used to process the raw data, with reads discarded if the reads contained adapters or uncalled bases, had a mean Phred below 15, or lacked an exact constant-primer or identifier match. COPE v1.2.5 was used to merge the high-quality paired reads, and each unique nucleotide sequence was defined as a clonotype. MiTCR v1.1 was used to align the clonotypes against IMGT TRBV, TRBD and TRBJ reference segments. Analysis was restricted to V-J combinations with a frequency above 0.0001, which covered 98% to 99.2% of repertoires. The TCS score was defined as the ratio of F50 (clonal expansion) to E x V (chaos), calculated using BLOSUM62-based TCRdist between CDR3 peptides within each V-J. Welch's t-statistics and random forest reduced roughly 500 V-J features to 10 to 15, which were used in a naive Bayes classifier (R e1071). TCRdb applied fastp at Q25 and MiXCR to the public reads, then kept only in-frame beta chains. Rows are combined by CDR3 protein, so each entry shows the most common genes and DNA. These V and J calls rely on TCRdb rather than the paper's analysis. This sample comprises about 380,000 distinct CDR3 sequences, approximately 14% of them detected only once. The ten largest make up about 20% of the sample.

Sequenced material: blood. The rearrangement combines TRBV7-9 with TRBJ2-1; the D segment is perhaps TRBD1 or TRBD2, each sharing 5 matched bases. The sequence came from a woman in her 30s with Graves' ophthalmopathy. The nucleotide sequence is given as TGTGCCATCGAGGGGAAGGACCCTGAGCAGTTCTTC. This translates into CAIEGKDPEQFF.